The present T cell receptor beta chain was sequenced within a study of shared clonotypes between healthy human individuals. Turning to the study itself: Three plates each covered CD4 naive and memory; CD8 naive two, CD8 memory one. Notes on the study in general: It was the few donors that limited the genetic and exposure-history diversity represented.

Germline V CDR1 and CDR2: LNHNV, YYDKDF (reference sequence). V was pared by 6 bases and J by 11 bases, with 20 bases between. The CDR3 is made up of 15 amino acids. This clone was recorded once. Its specificity is not known. Only in-frame clones appear in the TCRdb table, and some are missing; sequencing was by immunoSEQ multiplex PCR. This sample has under 1 million clones; 90% to 95% occur once, and the top ten carry more than 20%. The naive CD8 subset, CD45RO-negative cells positively selected for CCR7, excluded terminally differentiated effector memory CD45RA+ cells. The rearrangement uses TRBV15 and TRBJ2-6; maybe TRBD2 (5 bases). The sample was naive CD8+ T cells sorted from blood. The clonotype comes from a man under 40 in good health. CDR3 loop: CATRVSGVRLDVLTF. DNA for the CDR3: TGTGCCACCAGAGTATCCGGGGTCCGGCTCGACGTCCTGACTTTC.